These T cell receptor beta chains were read from a single sample in a study of OX40 agonist ivuxolimab in advanced cancers. Generated by immunoSEQ multiplex PCR, the TCRdb table keeps only in-frame clones and is missing some. Counted here are 75,000 to 95,000 clones, 80% to 90% occurring once; the ten biggest clones make up roughly 4.9%. The source was CD4+ or CD8+ T cells sorted from blood, collected in a trial of the OX40 agonist ivuxolimab. Source of these receptors: an adult with an advanced solid tumor such as melanoma, head and neck, liver or kidney cancer. Both conserved end residues are part of each CDR3. The order of the fields is V gene, J gene, D gene, clone size, CDR3 DNA, CDR3 protein. A D gene is named only where the DNA matches it firmly. Clone sizes are given selectively: once, few, many, or a class where the clone is expanded.

TRBV18	TRBJ2-3	-	-	TGTGCCAGCTCACCAAAGGGGCCATGGGATACGCAGTATTTT	CASSPKGPWDTQYF
TRBV28	TRBJ1-4	TRBD1	-	TGTGCCAGCTTGGGACAGCGGGAAAAACTGTTTTTT	CASLGQREKLFF
TRBV20-1	TRBJ2-1	-	-	TGCAGTGTATGGACCGAGGTTTGGCAGTTCTTC	CSVWTEVWQFF
TRBV10-2	TRBJ1-1	-	-	TGCGCCGTCAGCGGGGGGACTGAAGCTTTCTTT	CAVSGGTEAFF
TRBV11-2	TRBJ1-3	TRBD1	-	TGTGCCAGCAGCTTAGTAGGACAGGGGTTAAGAAACACCATATATTTT	CASSLVGQGLRNTIYF
TRBV5-4	TRBJ1-1	-	-	TGTGCCAGCAGCTTGGTGGTATTCCCGACCGAAGGGGCTTTCTTT	CASSLVVFPTEGAFF
TRBV6-6	TRBJ2-3	-	-	TGTGCCAGCAGTTACGGAGGGGAATTCGACACAGATACGCAGTATTTT	CASSYGGEFDTDTQYF
TRBV5-4	TRBJ2-3	-	-	TGTGCCAGCAGCTCTAGAGACTCGGGCCCCAGGGGAGATACGCAGTATTTT	CASSSRDSGPRGDTQYF
TRBV6-6	TRBJ1-2	-	-	TGTGCCAGCAGCCCCTCGGGGGGCGGCTATGGCTACACCTTC	CASSPSGGGYGYTF
TRBV7-2	TRBJ1-6	-	-	TGTGCCAGCAGGGGGACTCTCGGTTCCTATAATTCACCCCTCCACTTT	CASRGTLGSYNSPLHF
TRBV9	TRBJ2-1	TRBD2	-	TGTGCCAGCAGCGTAGCTCTCGCGGGAGTAGCGGACAATGAGCAGTTCTTC	CASSVALAGVADNEQFF
TRBV18	TRBJ2-7	-	once	TGTGCCAGCTCACCAAGAGGGGATGAGCAGTACTTC	CASSPRGDEQYF
TRBV29-1	TRBJ1-2	-	-	TGCAGCGTTGGGGGATCCGTAAACTTCGCTGGCTACACCTTC	CSVGGSVNFAGYTF
TRBV19	TRBJ1-4	-	-	TGTGCCAGTAGTCCAGGGACAAGGAATGCTAATGAAAAACTGTTTTTT	CASSPGTRNANEKLFF
TRBV9	TRBJ2-3	TRBD2	-	TGTGCCAGCAGCGCGACTAGCGGGAAATCAGATACGCAGTATTTT	CASSATSGKSDTQYF
TRBV4-1	TRBJ1-1	-	once	TGCGCCAGCAGCCAAGATAGTTTGGGGGAAGCTTTCTTT	CASSQDSLGEAFF
TRBV19	TRBJ1-2	-	-	TGTGCCAGTAGCCTCGGACTTAACTATGGCTACACCTTC	CASSLGLNYGYTF
TRBV11-2	TRBJ2-1	TRBD1	-	TGTGCCAGCAGCTTAGAGACAGGGTTGTGGAATGAGCAGTTCTTC	CASSLETGLWNEQFF
TRBV5-4	TRBJ2-1	-	-	TGTGCCACCTCAGCTTGGACCGGATCCAATGAGCAGTTCTTC	CATSAWTGSNEQFF
TRBV7-7	TRBJ2-5	-	-	TGTGCTAGCAGCTTAGCTGGCCTACAAGAGACCCAGTACTTC	CASSLAGLQETQYF
TRBV9	TRBJ2-7	TRBD1	-	TGTGCCAGCAGCGCAAGACAGGGAAAGGACGAGCAGTACTTC	CASSARQGKDEQYF
TRBV12-5	TRBJ2-2	TRBD1	once	TGTGCTAGTGGTTTGGTACTCGGGACAGGGGACACCGGGGAGCTGTTTTTT	CASGLVLGTGDTGELFF
TRBV19	TRBJ2-1	TRBD2	-	TGTGCCAGTAGTGGGAGGACTAGCGGACACAATGAGCAGTTCTTC	CASSGRTSGHNEQFF
TRBV27	TRBJ1-4	TRBD1	-	TGTGCCAGCAGTTTATTACCCGGGACAGAAAATGAAAAACTGTTTTTT	CASSLLPGTENEKLFF
TRBV10-1	TRBJ2-5	-	-	TGCGCCAGCAGTGAGTCTACAGGCGCGGGGACCCAGTACTTC	CASSESTGAGTQYF
TRBV5-4	TRBJ2-2	TRBD1	-	TGTGCCAGCGCGAAACAGGGGGGCACCGGGGAGCTGTTTTTT	CASAKQGGTGELFF
TRBV11-2	TRBJ2-1	TRBD2	once	TGTGCCAGCAGCTTAGATGGTGCGGGAGGGGGTGAGCAGTTCTTC	CASSLDGAGGGEQFF
TRBV19	TRBJ2-5	-	-	TGTGCCAGTAGTATAAAGGCAGGGGTCGAGACCCAGTACTTC	CASSIKAGVETQYF
TRBV11-2	TRBJ2-7	-	-	TGTGCCAGCAGCGGGATAGGGGGGAGGAGGTCCTACGAGCAGTACTTC	CASSGIGGRRSYEQYF
TRBV30	TRBJ2-3	-	-	TGTGCCTGGAGTGTACATCCCACCCCCACAGATACGCAGTATTTT	CAWSVHPTPTDTQYF
TRBV27	TRBJ1-5	-	-	TGTGCCAGCAGTTTATTGTCTGGGGGGGGATTCCAGCCCCAGCATTTT	CASSLLSGGGFQPQHF
TRBV19	TRBJ1-4	-	-	TGTGCCAGTAGCCTTAATGGGGGGGGGCCCACAACTAATGAAAAACTGTTTTTT	CASSLNGGGPTTNEKLFF
TRBV7-2	TRBJ1-3	-	few	TGTGCCAGCATTCTAGGAAACACCATATATTTT	CASILGNTIYF
TRBV28	TRBJ1-1	-	-	TGTGCCAGCAGTTTATTCAGGGGCTTTCGGACTGAAGCTTTCTTT	CASSLFRGFRTEAFF